These T cell receptor beta chains were read from a single sample in a study of brain T cells in children with intractable seizures. TCRdb's copy holds only in-frame clones and misses some; the assay was immunoSEQ multiplex PCR. The table lists some 80,000 clones, around 90% of them singletons. The specimen was peripheral blood, collected at surgery. These receptors were taken from a girl between 2 and 10 years old with Rasmussen encephalitis and intractable seizures. CDR3s include the opening cysteine and the closing phenylalanine or tryptophan. D genes are given only for firm matches. Clone size, where shown, is once, few, many, or a class for clones that have expanded.

clone_size	v_call	j_call	d_call	cdr3_nt	cdr3_aa
many	TRBV14	TRBJ1-2	.	TGTGCCAGCAGCCAGGTGGAGGGGAATGGCTACACCTTC	CASSQVEGNGYTF
.	TRBV5-5	TRBJ2-4	.	TGTGCCAGCAGCTTTGGAGGGGCCTTCATTCAGTACTTC	CASSFGGAFIQYF
.	TRBV5-6	TRBJ2-7	.	TGTGCCAGTGGGTCCCAGGAAGCGGACTACGAGCAGTACTTC	CASGSQEADYEQYF
once	TRBV12-3/TRBV12-4	TRBJ1-5	.	TGTGCCAGCAGTTTCTATAGCAATCAGCCCCAGCATTTT	CASSFYSNQPQHF
.	TRBV6-1	TRBJ1-1	.	TGTGCCAGCAGTGAATTACAGAACACTGAAGCTTTCTTT	CASSELQNTEAFF
.	TRBV5-5	TRBJ2-1	.	TGTGCCAGCAGCCGCCTGAGACGAACCGGGACTTCAACCTACAATGAGCAGTTCTTC	CASSRLRRTGTSTYNEQFF
.	TRBV19	TRBJ1-5	TRBD1	TGTGCCAGTAGTACGCCGGAGGGACAGACATACAATCAGCCCCAGCATTTT	CASSTPEGQTYNQPQHF
.	TRBV20-1	TRBJ2-1	.	TGCAGTGCTAGTTTGCGGGGCCCCAAATACAATGAGCAGTTCTTC	CSASLRGPKYNEQFF
.	TRBV18	TRBJ1-1	.	TGTGCCAGCTCAACAGGGAGAGGGAACACTGAAGCTTTCTTT	CASSTGRGNTEAFF
.	TRBV18	TRBJ2-2	.	TGTGCCAGCTCACCTTCGGTGGTCCGGGTAGGCGGGGAGCTGTTTTTT	CASSPSVVRVGGELFF
.	TRBV7-2	TRBJ1-2	.	TGTGCCAGCAGCTTATCCGGGACTCCTAACTATGGCTACACCTTC	CASSLSGTPNYGYTF
.	TRBV29-1	TRBJ2-3	TRBD2	TGCAGCGTTGAAGGGGGGAGTGGACTAGCGGGAGATACGCAGTATTTT	CSVEGGSGLAGDTQYF
.	TRBV19	TRBJ2-2	.	TGTGCCAGTAGTATTTCAGGGAACACCGGGGAGCTGTTTTTT	CASSISGNTGELFF
.	TRBV6-1	TRBJ1-5	TRBD1	TGTGCCAGCAGTGCCATAGGACAGGGAACGAATCAGCCCCAGCATTTT	CASSAIGQGTNQPQHF
.	TRBV7-3	TRBJ2-1	.	TGTGCCAGCAGCTTAAGTGGGAGCTACGGTGAGCAGTTCTTC	CASSLSGSYGEQFF
.	TRBV27	TRBJ2-7	TRBD1	TGTGCCAGCAGTTACGACAGGGGCTACGAGCAGTACTTC	CASSYDRGYEQYF
.	TRBV7-2	TRBJ1-4	.	TGTGCCAGCAGGGAGATCACTAATGAAAAACTGTTTTTT	CASREITNEKLFF
.	TRBV2	TRBJ1-1	.	TGTGCCAGCAGTGAAGCCAGCGGAGTGGTGGGCACTGAAGCTTTCTTT	CASSEASGVVGTEAFF
.	TRBV5-6	TRBJ1-1	.	TGTGCCAGCAGCCGAAACCCCGACAGGAGCATGAACACTGAAGCTTTCTTT	CASSRNPDRSMNTEAFF
.	TRBV19	TRBJ2-1	TRBD2	TGTGCCAGTAGTATCAAGACTAGCGGGGGGTACAATGAGCAGTTCTTC	CASSIKTSGGYNEQFF
.	TRBV28	TRBJ2-6	.	TGTGCCAGCAGTTCCATACTAGGTGGGGCCAACGTCCTGACTTTC	CASSSILGGANVLTF
.	TRBV7-9	TRBJ2-3	TRBD2	TGTGCCAGCAGCTTAGGGGCCTGGCGGGAGGGCCCGGATACGCAGTATTTT	CASSLGAWREGPDTQYF
many	TRBV4-1	TRBJ1-2	.	TGCGCCAGCAGCCAAGCTTCGGCCTATGGCTACACCTTC	CASSQASAYGYTF
.	TRBV6-1	TRBJ2-7	.	TGTGCCAGCAGTGAACATTGGCAGGGGCAATACGAGCAGTACTTC	CASSEHWQGQYEQYF
.	TRBV30	TRBJ1-5	TRBD1	TGTGCCTGGGGGACAGGGGTAGGACAGCCCCAGCATTTT	CAWGTGVGQPQHF
few	TRBV27	TRBJ2-7	TRBD1	TGTGCCAGCAGTCCCTTCGGGACAGCGTACTACGAGCAGTACTTC	CASSPFGTAYYEQYF
.	TRBV15	TRBJ2-4	.	TGTGCCACCAGCGACGGGCTAGCCAAAAACATTCAGTACTTC	CATSDGLAKNIQYF
once	TRBV7-2	TRBJ1-3	.	TGTGCCAGCAGCTTAGGGGTCACCTCTGGAAACACCATATATTTT	CASSLGVTSGNTIYF
.	TRBV12-3/TRBV12-4	TRBJ1-5	.	TGTGCCAGCAGCTTTTCGGGGACTCAGCCCCAGCATTTT	CASSFSGTQPQHF
.	TRBV2	TRBJ2-7	TRBD1	TGTGCCAGCAGTGGACAGGGGGGATACGAGCAGTACTTC	CASSGQGGYEQYF
.	TRBV11-2	TRBJ2-7	.	TGTGCCAGCGCAGCTGCCGGGACATCATCCTACGAGCAGTACTTC	CASAAAGTSSYEQYF
once	TRBV5-1	TRBJ2-5	.	TGCGCCAGCAGCTTTACACCCGCGGAGACCCAGTACTTC	CASSFTPAETQYF